A single sample gave rise to the 22 T cell receptor beta chains below, sequenced in a study of control samples from healthy donors and cancer patients. Repertoires were generated with immunoSEQ multiplex PCR, while TCRdb's copy carries only in-frame clones and drops some. Among roughly 180,000 clones, over 85% were seen once, and the ten largest hold roughly 4%. What was sequenced was blood. The receptors were sampled from a woman in her fifties or sixties in good health.

The chain has TRBV7-8 and TRBJ1-2, with 8 positions matching TRBD1. The germline CDR1 and CDR2 sequences are SGHVS and FQNEAQ. The V gene end was trimmed by 5 bases and the J gene end by 7 bases; junction bases not matched to a gene: 3. This CDR3 has 12 residues. The CDR3 nucleotides read TGTGCCAGCAGCATAACAGGGGGTGGCTACACCTTC. Protein sequence: CASSITGGGYTF.

This clone came up once. The chain links TRBV7-2 to TRBJ1-6; no firm D call. This CDR3 spans 16 amino acids. The germline V and J ends were trimmed by 5 bases and 3 bases, with 14 bases remaining between them. Germline V gene sequence: CDR1 SGHTA, CDR2 FQGNSA. The CDR3 DNA follows: TGTGCCAGCAGCCCCCGTGTGAACTTCTATAATTCACCCCTCCACTTT. It specifies CASSPRVNFYNSPLHF.

The chain has TRBV7-9 and TRBJ2-1; 9 bases fit TRBD1. The CDR3 sequence is 14 residues long. The trim removed 8 bases at V and 7 bases at J, leaving 9 bases unmatched. Germline V gives CDR1 SEHNR, CDR2 FQNEAQ (reference sequence). CDR3 in amino acids: CASGVGTGSNEQFF. DNA for the CDR3: TGTGCCAGCGGTGTAGGGACAGGGTCGAATGAGCAGTTCTTC.

V and J are TRBV30 and TRBJ1-5; D is unclear. Trimming took 2 bases from V and 7 from J, leaving 12 bases between them. The CDR3 has 13 residues. From germline, CDR1 is GTSNPN and CDR2 SVGIG (reference sequence). CDR3 protein: CAWSSGEKQPQHF. CDR3 DNA: TGTGCCTGGAGTTCAGGAGAGAAACAGCCCCAGCATTTT.

The rearrangement links TRBV5-5 to TRBJ2-3; D is possibly TRBD1 or TRBD2 (5 bases each). In germline, CDR1 is SGHKS, CDR2 YYEKEE (reference sequence). This CDR3 spans 15 amino acids. Trimming removed 1 base at V and 3 bases at J, with 12 bases between. The CDR3: CASSLSGTETDTQYF. The CDR3 DNA follows: TGTGCCAGCAGCTTGTCGGGGACGGAGACAGATACGCAGTATTTT.

J is TRBJ2-7 and V is TRBV19; 8 nucleotides agree with TRBD1. Per the germline V gene, CDR1 is LNHDA and CDR2 is SQIVND (reference sequence). This CDR3 contains 15 residues. Losses at the gene ends were 4 bases for V and 1 base for J; bases not matched to a gene: 6. CDR3 in DNA: TGTGCCAGTAGTACCGGACAGGGCCTGTCCTACGAGCAGTACTTC. This sequence encodes CASSTGQGLSYEQYF. Complete variable domain (other parts from reference TRBV19 and TRBJ2-7): DGGITQSPKYLFRKEGQNVTLSCEQNLNHDAMYWYRQDPGQGLRLIYYSQIVNDFQKGDIAEGYSVSREKKESFPLTVTSAQKNPTAFYLCASSTGQGLSYEQYFGPGTRLTVT.

This clone was found once. This chain joins TRBV7-2 and TRBJ1-2; TRBD1 might be the D (6 bases). V lost 0 bases and J lost 2, with 13 bases in between. The V gene's germline CDR1 is SGHTA and CDR2 FQGNSA. The length of the CDR3 is 16 residues. The CDR3 region is CASSLAGGGPNYGYTF. Written as DNA, the CDR3 is TGTGCCAGCAGCTTAGCTGGGGGGGGGCCCAACTATGGCTACACCTTC.

The genes are TRBV6-2 or TRBV6-3 and TRBJ1-5; D remains unclear. Germline values: CDR1 MNHEY, CDR2 SVGEGT. The CDR3 length is 12 residues. With 4 bases removed from V and 5 bases from J, the gap between germline ends came to 6 bases. CDR3: CASSSSDQPQHF. CDR3 sequence (DNA): TGTGCCAGCAGTTCCTCCGATCAGCCCCAGCATTTT.

The table lists this clone with a few counts. The chain has TRBV5-1 and TRBJ2-5; D gene unclear. The CDR3 is 11 amino acids. The germline gives CDR1 SGHRS, CDR2 YFSETQ. The ends were cut back, 5 bases at V and 2 bases at J, with 4 bases in the middle. The CDR3: CASRSQETQYF. The CDR3 bases are TGCGCCAGCAGATCTCAAGAGACCCAGTACTTC.

The rearrangement joins TRBV12-3 or TRBV12-4 to TRBJ1-1, with a weak D call TRBD1 (5 bases). Trimming took 4 bases from V and 10 from J, leaving 10 bases between them. The CDR3 contains 11 residues. The CDR3 region is CASSSGPRAFF. For the CDR3, the DNA is TGTGCCAGCAGTTCGGGGCCGAGAGCTTTCTTT.

This sequence joins TRBV6-5 and TRBJ1-1, with D perhaps matching TRBD1 (5 bases). This CDR3 has 12 residues. CDR1 is MNHEY, CDR2 SVGAGI, per germline. V lost 2 bases, J lost 11 bases, and 12 bases lay in between. The CDR3 DNA is TGTGCCAGCAGTTACGGGAAGGGGTATGCTTTCTTT. The encoded protein is CASSYGKGYAFF.

The rearrangement links TRBV28 to TRBJ1-3; D is possibly TRBD1 (6 bases). This CDR3 is built from 14 residues. The V gene lost 3 bases and the J gene lost 4 bases, with 10 bases spanning the gap. Germline V gene lookup returns CDR1 MDHEN and CDR2 SYDVKM. This CDR3 reads CASSFGGTGNTIYF. DNA for the CDR3: TGTGCCAGCAGTTTTGGGGGGACAGGAAACACCATATATTTT.

The rearrangement joins TRBV7-2 to TRBJ2-5; D is possibly TRBD2 (5 bases). V lost 2 bases, J lost 5 bases, and 15 bases lay in between. CDR1 is SGHTA, CDR2 FQGNSA, per germline. The CDR3 sequence is 15 residues long. CDR3 DNA: TGTGCCAGCAGCTTATCCTACGGGGTATGGGAGACCCAGTACTTC. Protein product: CASSLSYGVWETQYF. Complete variable domain (other parts from reference TRBV7-2 and TRBJ2-5): GAGVSQSPSNKVTEKGKDVELRCDPISGHTALYWYRQSLGQGLEFLIYFQGNSAPDKSGLPSDRFSAERTGGSVSTLTIQRTQQEDSAVYLCASSLSYGVWETQYFGPGTRLLVL.

The chain carries TRBV13 and TRBJ1-3; D not resolved. CDR3 length: 16 amino acids. CDR1 is PRHDT, CDR2 FYEKMQ, per germline (reference sequence). Trimming pared 1 base from V and 4 bases from J, leaving 14 bases between. CDR3 nucleotide sequence: TGTGCCAGCAGCTTAGTTCGGAATTCAGCAGGAAACACCATATATTTT. This sequence encodes CASSLVRNSAGNTIYF. Full variable domain (missing parts from reference TRBV13 and TRBJ1-3): AAGVIQSPRHLIKEKRETATLKCYPIPRHDTVYWYQQGPGQDPQFLISFYEKMQSDKGSIPDRFSAQQFSDYHSELNMSSLELGDSALYFCASSLVRNSAGNTIYFGEGSWLTVV.

V and J are TRBV6-5 and TRBJ1-6, with D uncertain. This CDR3 comprises 15 residues. V was shortened by 7 bases and J by 6 bases, with 16 bases between the two germline ends. CDR1 MNHEY and CDR2 SVGAGI come from the germline V gene. The chain's CDR3 is CASTPFRTGNSPLHF. Here the CDR3 DNA reads TGTGCCAGCACGCCGTTTAGGACCGGTAATTCACCCCTCCACTTT.

This clone was counted between two and nine times. In DNA, the CDR3 is TGTGCCAGCAGCGTAGGCAGGTCCCGAGAGTATGGCTACACCTTC. It codes for CASSVGRSREYGYTF. The chain links TRBV9 to TRBJ1-2; the D is unclear. Trimming took 0 bases from V and 5 from J, leaving 14 bases between them. The CDR3 is made up of 15 amino acids. Germline CDR1 is SGDLS and CDR2 is YYNGEE.

The CDR3, as DNA: TGTGCCAGCAGCTTAAACAGGGGGAGCGGGGAGCTGTTTTTT. Amino acids: CASSLNRGSGELFF. V gene TRBV7-8 combines with J gene TRBJ2-2; TRBD1 matches at 8 bases. Per the germline V gene, CDR1 is SGHVS and CDR2 is FQNEAQ. V dropped 2 bases and J dropped 7; count of bases not matched to a gene: 3. The CDR3 runs to 14 residues.

This chain joins TRBV6-5 and TRBJ2-7; perhaps TRBD1 as D (6 bases). The CDR3 sequence is 14 residues long. CDR1 MNHEY and CDR2 SVGAGI come from the germline V gene. V gave up 3 bases and J gave up 2 bases, with 11 bases separating them. The CDR3 nucleotides are TGTGCCAGCAGTTATGGGGGCCAAACCTACGAGCAGTACTTC. This codes for CASSYGGQTYEQYF.

Notes on this clone: One end of the junction is discordant with germline, which a read error may explain. CDR3 loop: CASSLAQAENIQYF. The CDR3 DNA reads as TGTGCCAGCAGCTTGGCACAAGCCGAAAACATTCAGTACTTC. This sequence joins TRBV5-5 and TRBJ2-4, with D unclear. Germline CDR1 SGHKS, CDR2 YYEKEE (reference sequence). The CDR3 spans 14 residues.

The gene calls are TRBV6-5 and TRBJ2-1; D is perhaps TRBD2 (5 bases). Trimming took off 7 bases at V and 3 bases at J, with 10 bases between the two ends. Germline values: CDR1 MNHEY, CDR2 SVGAGI. CDR3 length: 13 residues. CDR3 in amino acids: CASKVALYNEQFF. As DNA, the CDR3 is TGTGCCAGCAAGGTAGCGCTCTACAATGAGCAGTTCTTC.

The chain employs TRBV10-3 and TRBJ1-4; D ambiguous. Germline CDR1 and CDR2: ENHRY and SYGVKD. V shed 4 bases and J shed 5 bases, with 5 bases lying between them. The CDR3 is made up of 12 amino acids. CDR3 amino acids: CAISVQNEKLFF. Written as DNA, the CDR3 is TGTGCCATCAGTGTCCAGAATGAAAAACTGTTTTTT.

The chain carries TRBV5-1 and TRBJ2-2, with D unclear. CDR3 length: 17 residues. Per germline, CDR1 SGHRS and CDR2 YFSETQ. The V end was cut by 0 bases, the J end by 3 bases, with 15 bases between. CDR3 residues: CASSLGITELHTGELFF. CDR3 bases: TGCGCCAGCAGCTTGGGAATTACAGAACTCCACACCGGGGAGCTGTTTTTT.